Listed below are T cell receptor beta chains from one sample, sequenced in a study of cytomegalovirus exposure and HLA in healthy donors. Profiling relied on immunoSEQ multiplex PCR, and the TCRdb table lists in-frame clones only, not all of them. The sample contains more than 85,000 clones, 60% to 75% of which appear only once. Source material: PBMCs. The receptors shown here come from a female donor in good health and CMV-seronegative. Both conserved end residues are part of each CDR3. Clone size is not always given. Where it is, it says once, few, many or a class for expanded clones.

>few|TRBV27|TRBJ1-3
CASSLYSAPTGQGGSGNTIYF
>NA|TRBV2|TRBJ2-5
CASSGQSGGQETQYF
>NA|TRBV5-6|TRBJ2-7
CASSLEGQGSYEQYF
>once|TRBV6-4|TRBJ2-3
CASSEVAEHTQYF
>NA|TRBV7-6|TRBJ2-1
CASSSETSPIYNEQFF
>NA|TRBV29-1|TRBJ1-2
CSVGSGTGGYTF
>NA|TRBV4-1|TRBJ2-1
CASSQATSGRGNEQFF
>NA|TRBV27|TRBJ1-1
CASSFSRQGAPFF
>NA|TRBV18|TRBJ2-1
CASSPPGLAGARAYNEQFF
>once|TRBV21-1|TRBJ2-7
CASSKERGGVYEQYF
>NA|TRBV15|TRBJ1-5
CATSSDTSPQPQHF
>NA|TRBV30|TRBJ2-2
CAWSDRVRTGELFF
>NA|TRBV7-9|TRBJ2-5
CASSSGLAGGQETQYF
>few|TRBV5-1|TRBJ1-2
CASSLGRGQYGYTF
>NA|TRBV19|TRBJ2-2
CASSISGTSVPYDTGELFF
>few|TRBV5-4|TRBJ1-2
CASSSFGSYTF
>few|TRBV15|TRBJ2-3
CATSRRGQIDTQYF
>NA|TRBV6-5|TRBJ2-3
CATRGREGDTQYF
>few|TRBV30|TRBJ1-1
CAWGQSDTEAFF
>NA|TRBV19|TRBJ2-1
CASSRSSGSYSYNEQFF
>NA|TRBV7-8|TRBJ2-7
CASSLDGGGPTYEQYF
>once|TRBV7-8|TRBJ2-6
CASSPWASGSSGANVLTF
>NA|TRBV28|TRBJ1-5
CASSGGQGNQPQHF
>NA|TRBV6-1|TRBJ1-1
CASSENWGTGAVF
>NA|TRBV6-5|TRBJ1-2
CASSYSRTGGMRHTF
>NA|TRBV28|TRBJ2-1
CASSRQGMGAYNEQFF
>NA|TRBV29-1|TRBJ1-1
CSVGRGQEAFF
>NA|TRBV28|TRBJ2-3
CASSLSSGTGNTDTQYF
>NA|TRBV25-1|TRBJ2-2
CASSEQRGELNTGELFF
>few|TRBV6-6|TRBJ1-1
CASSSGGYNTEAFF
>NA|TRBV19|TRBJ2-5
CASSAAGGPETQYF
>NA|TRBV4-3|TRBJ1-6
CASSQGLQANSPLHF
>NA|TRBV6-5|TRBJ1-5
CASRRSRHQPQHF
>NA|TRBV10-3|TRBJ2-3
CAISPGLAGGLTDTQYF
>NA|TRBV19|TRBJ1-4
CASSAGHPNEKLFF
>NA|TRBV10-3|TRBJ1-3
CAISVSNSGNTIYF
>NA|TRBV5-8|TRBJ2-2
CAWGQGASGELFF
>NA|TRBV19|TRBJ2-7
CASSIGLAGYTYEQYF
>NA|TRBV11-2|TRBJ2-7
CASRRVPQGYEQYF
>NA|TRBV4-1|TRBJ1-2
CASRDSDRFNYGYTF
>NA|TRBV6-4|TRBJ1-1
CASSESPENTEAFF
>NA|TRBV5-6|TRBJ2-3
CASSLASGVVSTDTQYF
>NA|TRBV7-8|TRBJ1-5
CASRPLGGGPLNQPQHF
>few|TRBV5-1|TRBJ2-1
CASSPRVVGLADNNEQFF
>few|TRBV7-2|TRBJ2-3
CASSRSGTSLSSTDTQYF
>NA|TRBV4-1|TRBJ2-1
CASSPESASNEQFF
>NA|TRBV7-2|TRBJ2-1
CASSLGVNEQFF
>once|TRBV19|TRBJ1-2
CASSMGTAYGYTF
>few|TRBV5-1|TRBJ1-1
CASSLWTGSTEAFF
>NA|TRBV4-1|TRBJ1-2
CASSGDGTGYGYTF
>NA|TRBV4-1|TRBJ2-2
CASSLPGTAFNTGELFF
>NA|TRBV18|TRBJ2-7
CASSGTGAQEQYF
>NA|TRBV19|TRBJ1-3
CASSTGSGNTIYF